A single sample is the source of the 30 T cell receptor beta chains below, sequenced in a study of response to subunit inactivated influenza vaccine. Via MiXCR, TCRdb re-called the RT-PCR reads, giving one row per CDR3 protein. The sample lists about 780,000 distinct CDR3 sequences; approximately 18% were seen once. The sample consisted of PBMCs from blood, taken approximately 5 days after vaccination. The receptors here all came from a man aged 45 to 65 who received an inactivated influenza vaccine.

The chain is built from TRBV7-9 and TRBJ2-1; possible D gene TRBD1, 6 bases. Between the trimmed V and J ends, which lost 3 bases and 1 base, there was a span of 13 bases. Per germline, CDR1 SEHNR and CDR2 FQNEAQ (reference sequence). The CDR3 sequence is 16 residues long. In DNA form, the CDR3 reads TGTGCCAGCAGCTTCTTCGACAGGCTTTCCTACAATGAGCAGTTCTTC. Translated: CASSFFDRLSYNEQFF.

The chain has TRBV20-1 and TRBJ2-1; D remains ambiguous. The CDR3 length is 12 residues. Trimming took 4 bases from V and 2 from J, leaving 6 bases between them. CDR1 DFQATT and CDR2 SNEGSKA come from the germline V gene (reference sequence). CDR3 sequence reads: CSATGTYNEQFF. The CDR3 DNA sequence: TGCAGTGCTACGGGCACCTACAATGAGCAGTTCTTC.

The chain links TRBV5-1 to TRBJ2-5; D gene ambiguous. CDR1 is SGHRS and CDR2 is YFSETQ in the germline V gene. CDR3 length: 14 amino acids. Trimming shortened V by 0 bases and J by 2 bases, and 8 bases separated the two germline ends. The CDR3 loop is CASSLDGRQETQYF. The CDR3, as DNA: TGCGCCAGCAGCTTGGACGGCAGACAAGAGACCCAGTACTTC.

The table lists this clonotype with a few counts. The chain uses TRBV7-2 and TRBJ2-1; D perhaps matches TRBD2 (6 bases). Germline assignment: CDR1 SGHTA and CDR2 FQGNSA. V was trimmed by 3 bases and J by 4 bases, leaving 31 bases between them. The length of the CDR3 is 21 residues. For the CDR3, the DNA is TGTGCCAGCAGCTTGCGGTTCTTAACCTATGATATGGGAGCGGGTTACAATGAGCAGTTCTTC. Encoded protein: CASSLRFLTYDMGAGYNEQFF.

This chain uses TRBV6-2 or TRBV6-3 with TRBJ1-1, with D perhaps matching TRBD1 (5 bases). V was cut by 4 bases and J by 0 bases, with 15 bases left in between. CDR1 and CDR2 from the germline V gene are MNHEY and SVGEGT. This CDR3 has 16 residues. CDR3 region: CASSSKEGIMNTEAFF. CDR3 nucleotides: TGTGCCAGCAGTTCTAAAGAGGGGATTATGAACACTGAAGCTTTCTTT.

This clonotype occurred many times. The chain recombines TRBV7-2 with TRBJ2-2, with TRBD1 as a possible D gene (5 bases). CDR1 and CDR2 (germline): SGHTA, FQGNSA. This CDR3 comprises 14 residues. V lost 1 base, J lost 5 bases, and 8 bases lay in between. The CDR3 coding sequence is TGTGCCAGCAGCTTAGGCCAGGGAACCGGGGAGCTGTTTTTT. It is translated as CASSLGQGTGELFF.

This clonotype was seen a handful of times. CDR3: CASTLTLATGELFF. In nucleotides, the CDR3 is TGTGCCAGCACCCTGACCTTGGCCACCGGGGAGCTGTTTTTT. The chain has TRBV6-1 and TRBJ2-2, with unresolved D. Germline V gene lookup returns CDR1 MNHNS and CDR2 SASEGT. Trimming pared 7 bases from V and 4 bases from J, leaving 13 bases between. This CDR3 contains 14 residues.

This chain connects TRBV20-1 to TRBJ1-1; no reliable D call. The CDR3 totals 11 residues. Trimming took off 6 bases at V and 3 bases at J, with 8 bases between the two ends. The germline gives CDR1 DFQATT, CDR2 SNEGSKA (reference sequence). The CDR3 is CSAPVDTEAFF. Written as DNA, the CDR3 is TGCAGTGCCCCGGTTGACACTGAAGCTTTCTTT.

J is TRBJ1-2 and V is TRBV5-1; a weak D match, TRBD1 (5 bases). CDR1 is SGHRS and CDR2 is YFSETQ in the germline V gene. Trimming stripped 0 bases from V and 1 base from J, with 7 bases between. The CDR3 spans 14 residues. The CDR3 loop is CASSLADSNYGYTF. CDR3 bases: TGCGCCAGCAGCTTGGCCGACAGTAACTATGGCTACACCTTC.

J is TRBJ1-1 and V is TRBV20-1; 7 nucleotides align to TRBD1. Germline CDR1 and CDR2: DFQATT and SNEGSKA (reference sequence). Losses at the gene ends were 4 bases for V and 6 bases for J; bases not matched to a gene: 11. The CDR3 has 14 residues. DNA for the CDR3: TGCAGTGCTAAATTAGGGACAGCCACCGCTGAAGCTTTCTTT. Residues: CSAKLGTATAEAFF.

This clonotype was recorded many times. The V call is TRBV12-3 or TRBV12-4, the J call TRBJ2-1, with 7 bases that match TRBD2. Unmatched junction bases numbered 11, after V lost 6 bases and J lost 6 bases. CDR3 length: 15 residues. CDR3 protein: CASSRQRAGLNEQFF. As DNA, the CDR3 is TGTGCCAGCAGCCGCCAAAGAGCGGGGCTCAATGAGCAGTTCTTC.

This chain connects TRBV4-3 to TRBJ2-4; D remains unclear. Germline values: CDR1 LGHNA, CDR2 YSLEER. With 3 bases removed from V and 3 bases from J, the gap between germline ends came to 12 bases. The CDR3 extends over 15 amino acids. The CDR3 sequence: CASSQDRLVKNIQYF. The CDR3 region has the DNA TGCGCCAGCAGCCAGGATAGGTTGGTCAAAAACATTCAGTACTTC.

This clonotype was counted many times. The rearrangement joins TRBV29-1 to TRBJ2-1; 9 nucleotides align to TRBD1. V lost 0 bases, J lost 6 bases, and 12 bases stayed unmatched. The CDR3 contains 17 residues. The germline CDR1 and CDR2 sequences are SQVTM and ANQGSEA. CDR3 bases: TGCAGCGTTGAAGATCTTTGGGGACAGGGTGGAGGCAATGAGCAGTTCTTC. Protein: CSVEDLWGQGGGNEQFF.

The chain couples TRBV20-1 to TRBJ1-2; a weak D match, TRBD1 (6 bases). The V gene lost 3 bases and the J gene lost 1 base, with 15 bases spanning the gap. The CDR3 extends over 15 amino acids. Germline CDR1 DFQATT, CDR2 SNEGSKA (reference sequence). The chain's CDR3 is CSASYADSHNYGYTF. CDR3 sequence (DNA): TGCAGTGCTAGTTACGCGGACAGCCATAACTATGGCTACACCTTC.

The V call is TRBV6-1, the J call TRBJ2-3; the match to TRBD2 covers 15 bases. Germline V CDR1 and CDR2: MNHNS, SASEGT. V lost 6 bases to trimming and J lost 3 bases; unmatched junction nucleotides: 7. There are 17 residues in the CDR3. The CDR3 region is CASSRRGLAGGTDTQYF. The CDR3 DNA sequence: TGTGCCAGCAGCCGACGAGGACTAGCGGGAGGGACAGATACGCAGTATTTT.

The chain has TRBV6-1 and TRBJ1-1; 8 bases line up with TRBD1. Germline V gene lookup returns CDR1 MNHNS and CDR2 SASEGT. The V segment lost 6 bases and the J segment 0 bases; nucleotides outside the gene matches: 12. The CDR3 sequence is 17 residues long. CDR3: CASRRGTGGYLNTEAFF. The CDR3 DNA is TGTGCCAGCAGGCGGGGGACAGGCGGTTACTTGAACACTGAAGCTTTCTTT.

This clonotype has ten or more counts. The chain has TRBV11-2 and TRBJ2-4; D gene uncertain. From germline, CDR1 is SGHAT and CDR2 FQNNGV. CDR3 length: 18 amino acids. Trimming pared 0 bases from V and 3 bases from J, leaving 18 bases between. This CDR3 reads CASSLDQWQDPVKNIQYF. CDR3 in DNA: TGTGCCAGCAGCTTAGATCAGTGGCAGGATCCGGTCAAAAACATTCAGTACTTC.

The rearrangement links TRBV12-3 or TRBV12-4 to TRBJ2-4, with 7 bases fitting TRBD1. The junction had 6 bases not matched to a gene; V was cut back by 5 bases and J by 5 bases. The CDR3 extends over 14 amino acids. CDR3 sequence reads: CASSDPDRQNIQYF. In DNA form, the CDR3 reads TGTGCCAGCAGTGACCCGGACAGGCAAAACATTCAGTACTTC.

In its sample, this clonotype was seen many times. The chain combines TRBV13 with TRBJ2-5; D is uncertain. Germline values: CDR1 PRHDT, CDR2 FYEKMQ (reference sequence). The CDR3 loop spans 13 amino acids. V dropped 2 bases and J dropped 3 bases, with 7 bases sitting between them. CDR3 region: CASSLFWEETQYF. CDR3 sequence (DNA): TGTGCCAGCAGCTTATTCTGGGAAGAGACCCAGTACTTC.

The V and J genes are TRBV6-1 and TRBJ1-1; D possibly corresponds to TRBD1 (5 bases). Germline V gene sequence: CDR1 MNHNS, CDR2 SASEGT. Trimming shortened V by 6 bases and J by 3 bases, and 8 bases separated the two germline ends. This CDR3 comprises 12 residues. The CDR3 here is CASSGAHTEAFF. Here the CDR3 DNA reads TGTGCCAGCAGCGGGGCCCACACTGAAGCTTTCTTT.

This clonotype came up a few times. The chain combines TRBV10-3 with TRBJ2-5; D is uncertain. This CDR3 contains 14 residues. Germline CDR1 ENHRY, CDR2 SYGVKD. Trimming left V 10 bases short and J 5 bases short, with 20 bases between. The CDR3 DNA reads TGTGCCACCCGTCGAGATACCGTCCAGGAGACCCAGTACTTC. Residues: CATRRDTVQETQYF.

This clonotype came up once. This chain joins TRBV20-1 and TRBJ2-3, with a possible D match to TRBD2 (7 bases). The CDR3 runs 15 residues. Trimming stripped 7 bases from V and 1 base from J, with 18 bases between. CDR1 and CDR2 (germline): DFQATT, SNEGSKA (reference sequence). The CDR3 loop reads CSGESRGGGTDTQYF. Written as DNA, the CDR3 is TGCAGTGGAGAGTCAAGAGGGGGGGGCACAGATACGCAGTATTTT.

The chain carries TRBV18 and TRBJ1-6, with a possible D match to TRBD1 (6 bases). The germline V gene has CDR1 KGHSH and CDR2 LQKENI. This CDR3 comprises 16 residues. V was shortened by 2 bases and J by 5 bases, with 13 bases between the two germline ends. The CDR3 is CASSPLPGDNNSPLHF. For the CDR3, the DNA is TGTGCCAGCTCACCATTACCAGGGGACAATAATTCACCCCTCCACTTT.

This clonotype showed up just a few times. The genes are TRBV5-6 and TRBJ1-6; D gene unclear. This CDR3 comprises 16 residues. Trimming took 0 bases from V and 0 from J, leaving 7 bases between them. From germline, CDR1 is SGHDT and CDR2 YYEEEE. DNA for the CDR3: TGTGCCAGCAGCTTGGGGCCAAGCTCCTATAATTCACCCCTCCACTTT. As protein: CASSLGPSSYNSPLHF.

Written as DNA, the CDR3 is TGTGCCAGCAGCGTATCTAGCGGCAAAGACAATGAGCAGTTCTTC. It is translated as CASSVSSGKDNEQFF. This chain connects TRBV9 to TRBJ2-1, with 7 bases matching TRBD2. Germline CDR1 and CDR2: SGDLS and YYNGEE. The CDR3 is made up of 15 amino acids. J lost 5 bases, V lost 1 base, and 6 bases had no gene match.

The chain links TRBV7-9 to TRBJ2-5; no clear D. Trimming shortened V by 3 bases and J by 5 bases, and 13 bases separated the two germline ends. Germline loops: CDR1 SEHNR, CDR2 FQNEAQ (reference sequence). The CDR3 loop spans 14 amino acids. Here the CDR3 DNA reads TGTGCCAGCAGCTTGGGCGTAGTGGTGGAGACCCAGTACTTC. Translation: CASSLGVVVETQYF.

This chain links TRBV6-5 with TRBJ1-1; 7 nucleotides match TRBD1. V shed 4 bases, J shed 5 bases, and the junction held 10 bases outside the gene matches. Looked up from germline, CDR1 is MNHEY and CDR2 is SVGAGI. The CDR3 has 15 residues. The CDR3 DNA reads TGTGCCAGCAGTTCGCATCGGACAGGTCAAACTGAAGCTTTCTTT. It specifies CASSSHRTGQTEAFF.

This sequence joins TRBV20-1 and TRBJ2-5; TRBD1 aligns across 7 bases. CDR1 is DFQATT, CDR2 SNEGSKA, per germline (reference sequence). Trimming took 6 bases from V and 9 from J; bases not matched to a gene: 7. The CDR3 extends over 11 amino acids. The CDR3 loop is CSASRGLAQYF. The CDR3 DNA reads TGCAGTGCGTCCAGGGGGTTGGCCCAGTACTTC.

V is TRBV11-2 and J is TRBJ2-5, with D perhaps TRBD1 or TRBD2 (5 bases each). V was trimmed by 5 bases and J by 7 bases, leaving 11 bases between them. This CDR3 contains 12 residues. Germline V gene lookup returns CDR1 SGHAT and CDR2 FQNNGV. The CDR3 DNA reads as TGTGCCAGCAGCCCAATCGGGGCGACCCAGTACTTC. Translation gives CASSPIGATQYF.

The chain joins TRBV6-5 to TRBJ1-6; tentative D call: TRBD1 (5 bases). Deletions cut 1 base from V and 4 bases from J, with 14 bases between. CDR1 is MNHEY, CDR2 SVGAGI, per germline. The CDR3 is 17 amino acids. Here the CDR3 reads CASSYLMGGRYNSPLHF. The CDR3, as DNA: TGTGCCAGCAGTTACTTGATGGGGGGACGGTATAATTCACCCCTCCACTTT.